This T cell receptor (beta chain) emerged from a study of T-cell memory formation after mild COVID-19. Study observations and caveats: CD4+ clones that contracted lay mainly in CM and EM; CD8+ ones lay in EMRA.

TCRdb reprocessed the 5' RACE reads via MiXCR and lists one record per CDR3 protein. The sample contains a few hundred thousand distinct CDR3 sequences, about 20% of which appear only once. V was shortened by 5 bases and J by 4 bases, with 17 bases between the two germline ends. Germline V CDR1 and CDR2: MNHEY, SMNVEV (reference sequence). The CDR3 is 15 residues long. In this sample, this clonotype turned up once. Antigen: not known. Sequencing was done on a sample of PBMCs or a T cell subset sorted from them (not recorded which). The chain carries TRBV27 and TRBJ1-2; maybe TRBD1 (5 bases). The clonotype originates from a man in his late teens or twenties who had mild COVID-19 (a few samples of this study predate the infection). Cell type and time point are not known. CDR3 DNA: TGTGCCAGCAGTCAGGGCCCTCAGATCGTCTATGGCTACACCTTC. Amino acid sequence: CASSQGPQIVYGYTF.